What follows is one T cell receptor beta chain and its context. Its specificity is not known. A multiplex PCR was run with 60 Vbeta primers and 13 Jbeta primers. Assay used: immunoSEQ multiplex PCR; TCRdb lists only in-frame clones, some missing. The sample gives 110,000 or so clones, 70% to 80% of which show up once; more than 9% is in the top ten. This record comes from a study of cytomegalovirus exposure and HLA in healthy donors. Findings of the study overall: TCR beta V segments were, for the most part, productive about 87% or about 30% of the time in an earlier analysis.

The ends were cut back, 2 bases at V and 4 bases at J, with 15 bases in the middle. The CDR3 totals 15 residues. The V gene's germline CDR1 is GTSNPN and CDR2 SVGIG (reference sequence). Sequencing used PBMCs. The TCR sequence derives from a woman between 50 and 59 years old in good health and CMV-seropositive. The chain combines TRBV30 with TRBJ1-5; tentative D call: TRBD1 (5 bases). The CDR3 DNA follows: TGTGCCTGGAGTTTCAGGGAGGGTGGTAATCAGCCCCAGCATTTT. It translates to CAWSFREGGNQPQHF.